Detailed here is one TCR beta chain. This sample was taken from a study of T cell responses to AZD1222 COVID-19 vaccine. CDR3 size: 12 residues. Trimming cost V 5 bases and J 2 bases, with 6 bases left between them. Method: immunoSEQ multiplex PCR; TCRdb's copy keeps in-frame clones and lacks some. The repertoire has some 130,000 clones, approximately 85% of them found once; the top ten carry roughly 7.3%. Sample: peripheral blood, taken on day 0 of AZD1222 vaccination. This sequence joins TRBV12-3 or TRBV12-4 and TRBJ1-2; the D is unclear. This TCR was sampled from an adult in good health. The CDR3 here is CASSMKNYGYTF. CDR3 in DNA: TGTGCCAGCAGTATGAAGAACTATGGCTACACCTTC.